Shown below are 32 T cell receptor beta chains from a single sample sequenced in a study of vaccination effects on CD4 cells after COVID-19 (dated by TCRdb to 2021 to 2024). To identify antigen-specific CD4+ T cell clonotypes by their expansion, the ViraFEST assay first stimulated PBMC with viral peptide pools and then applied TCR sequencing. After 10 days of culture, CD4+ T cells were isolated with the EasySep CD4+ T cell isolation kit. PCR-confirmed SARS-CoV-2 infection had occurred in convalescent patients between March and December 2020, before the Alpha, Beta and Delta variants emerged in the United States. The library was produced with the immunoSEQ multiplex PCR assay. TCRdb re-hosts the immuneACCESS table, in-frame sequences only. Its copies lack some clones; in the studies checked, an unresolved V gene accounts for under half of them, and the cause for the rest is not known. Recorded for this sample are around 28,000 clones; roughly 69% of them occurred a single time. Clones ranked in the top ten supply less than 20% of the sample.

Antigen specificity for these receptors is unknown. The sequencing here drew on CD4+ T cells from PBMCs cultured with SARS-CoV-2 spike peptides, taken before COVID-19 vaccination. What this sample's cell subset or site label stands for: SARS-CoV-2 spike overlapping peptide pool stimulation. Source of these receptors: a human donor who had a prior SARS-CoV-2 infection.

The V gene is TRBV15, the J gene TRBJ2-7; maybe TRBD2 (6 bases). Germline lookup yields CDR1 LNHNV and CDR2 YYDKDF (reference sequence). V gave up 3 bases and J gave up 1 base, with 16 bases separating them. The CDR3 length is 16 residues. CDR3 loop: CATSSTQAGSSYEQYF. The DNA for the CDR3 is TGTGCCACCAGCAGTACCCAAGCGGGCTCTTCCTACGAGCAGTACTTC.

The gene calls are TRBV28 and TRBJ2-7, with TRBD2 matching over 7 bases. Trimming cost V 3 bases and J 4 bases; bases outside gene matches: 6. This CDR3 region has 14 residues. The germline CDR1 and CDR2 sequences are MDHEN and SYDVKM. The CDR3 sequence is CASSLGGMVYEQYF. CDR3 DNA: TGTGCCAGCAGTTTGGGGGGGATGGTGTACGAGCAGTACTTC.

V is TRBV18 and J is TRBJ1-3; TRBD1 is a possible D gene (5 bases). The germline V and J ends were trimmed by 5 bases and 0 bases, with 8 bases remaining between them. Germline values: CDR1 KGHSH, CDR2 LQKENI. The CDR3 is 14 amino acids. The CDR3 sequence is CASSDSFSGNTIYF. The CDR3 coding sequence is TGTGCCAGCTCAGACAGTTTCTCTGGAAACACCATATATTTT. The full variable domain, completed using reference TRBV18 and TRBJ1-3, is NAGVMQNPRHLVRRRGQEARLRCSPMKGHSHVYWYRQLPEEGLKFMVYLQKENIIDESGMPKERFSAEFPKEGPSILRIQQVVRGDSAAYFCASSDSFSGNTIYFGEGSWLTVV.

This chain connects TRBV3-1 (or the pseudogene TRBV3-2) to TRBJ2-7; 10 nucleotides match TRBD2. J gave up 1 base and V 0 bases, and 12 bases lay outside the gene matches. In germline, CDR1 is LGHDT, CDR2 YNNKEL (reference sequence). The CDR3 covers 19 residues. CDR3 bases: TGTGCCAGCAGCCAAGATTTTCGGTGGACTAGCGGAGGTTCCTACGAGCAGTACTTC. This codes for CASSQDFRWTSGGSYEQYF.

The V and J genes are TRBV24-1 and TRBJ2-7; D is uncertain. Germline V gene lookup returns CDR1 KGHDR and CDR2 SFDVKD. The CDR3 totals 15 residues. The V end lost 0 bases, the J end lost 4 bases, and 12 bases lay between the germline ends. In DNA form, the CDR3 reads TGTGCCACCAGTGATTTGCCGGGTAACCAGTACGAGCAGTACTTC. The encoded protein is CATSDLPGNQYEQYF.

This chain connects TRBV6-2 or TRBV6-3 to TRBJ2-1; 11 bases fit TRBD2. The CDR3 is made up of 15 amino acids. The germline gives CDR1 MNHEY, CDR2 SVGEGT. The V gene end was trimmed by 4 bases and the J gene end by 9 bases; junction bases not matched to a gene: 8. In DNA, the CDR3 is TGTGCCAGCAGTTCAGGACTAGCGGGTAGTCTTGAGCAGTTCTTC. Protein: CASSSGLAGSLEQFF.

J is TRBJ2-2 and V is TRBV5-3, with D perhaps matching TRBD1 or TRBD2 (6 bases each). TRBV5-3 qualifies as an ORF whose function is uncertain. The CDR3 has 16 residues. V dropped 1 base and J dropped 8 bases, with 18 bases sitting between them. The CDR3 DNA reads as TGTGCCAGAAGCTTGATAAGACAGGTCCGGGGGGGGGAGCTGTTTTTT. Protein sequence: CARSLIRQVRGGELFF.

V gene TRBV5-5 combines with J gene TRBJ1-2; 7 bases fit TRBD1. This CDR3 comprises 15 residues. Germline values: CDR1 SGHKS, CDR2 YYEKEE (reference sequence). Trimming at V came to 3 bases and at J to 4 bases, leaving 9 bases not matched to a gene. The CDR3 DNA is TGTGCCAGCAGCTATGACAGGGCCTCATTCTATGGCTACACCTTC. As protein: CASSYDRASFYGYTF.

This clone was recorded a few times. Here the CDR3 reads CASTSGLAGGTDTQYF. CDR3 nucleotide sequence: TGTGCCAGCACCTCCGGACTAGCGGGAGGCACAGATACGCAGTATTTT. The gene calls are TRBV5-4 and TRBJ2-3; TRBD2 matches 13 bases. This CDR3 region has 16 residues. The V gene's germline CDR1 is SGHNT and CDR2 YYREEE (reference sequence). The J segment lost 1 base and the V segment lost 6 bases, leaving 5 bases of the junction unmatched.

This chain links TRBV5-1 with TRBJ1-6; 12 bases are a match to TRBD1. V shed 5 bases, J shed 10 bases, and the junction held 7 bases outside the gene matches. CDR1 and CDR2 (germline): SGHRS, YFSETQ. The CDR3 is 15 amino acids. The CDR3 is CASSEGQGAYSPLHF. The CDR3 DNA sequence: TGCGCCAGCAGTGAGGGACAGGGGGCTTACTCACCCCTCCACTTT.

This clone came up a few times. V is TRBV6-5 and J is TRBJ1-2, with D tentatively TRBD1 (6 bases). Trimming stripped 4 bases from V and 7 bases from J, with 13 bases between. This CDR3 spans 13 amino acids. Per germline, CDR1 MNHEY and CDR2 SVGAGI. The CDR3 is CASSSQGSVGYTF. The CDR3, as DNA: TGTGCCAGCAGTTCACAGGGATCGGTTGGCTACACCTTC.

This clone was recorded only once. The CDR3 protein is CAWIRLNSGNTIYF. CDR3 DNA: TGTGCCTGGATCCGCCTTAACTCTGGAAACACCATATATTTT. The chain recombines TRBV30 with TRBJ1-3; D gene ambiguous. Germline-derived CDR1 and CDR2 are GTSNPN and SVGIG (reference sequence). The CDR3 spans 14 residues. Trimming took off 4 bases at V and 0 bases at J, with 10 bases between the two ends.

Only a few counts were recorded for this clone. This rearrangement joins TRBV6-1 to TRBJ2-7, with D tentatively TRBD2 (6 bases). Germline lookup yields CDR1 MNHNS and CDR2 SASEGT. V shed 0 bases and J shed 3 bases, with 9 bases lying between them. CDR3 length: 14 amino acids. CDR3 DNA sequence: TGTGCCAGCAGTGAAGCTTCGCGGGACTACGAGCAGTACTTC. It yields the protein CASSEASRDYEQYF.

This clone came up a few times. The chain joins TRBV7-2 to TRBJ2-3, with 8 bases aligning to TRBD2. The germline V gene has CDR1 SGHTA and CDR2 FQGNSA. The CDR3 runs 16 residues. Unmatched junction bases numbered 8, after V lost 6 bases and J lost 0 bases. The DNA of the CDR3 is TGTGCCAGCAGAAACGGGGGGGCGGTGAGCACAGATACGCAGTATTTT. Translating it yields CASRNGGAVSTDTQYF.

This clone has just a few counts. The rearrangement uses TRBV3-1 (or the pseudogene TRBV3-2) and TRBJ2-7; no definite D call. CDR1 and CDR2 (germline): LGHDT, YNNKEL (reference sequence). The CDR3 runs to 12 residues. V lost 4 bases to trimming and J lost 0 bases, with 4 bases between them. CDR3 residues: CASSPSSYEQYF. The CDR3 DNA follows: TGTGCCAGCAGCCCAAGCTCCTACGAGCAGTACTTC.

The chain has TRBV11-3 and TRBJ1-2, with 7 positions matching TRBD1. Germline V lookup: CDR1 SGHNT, CDR2 YENEEA. Unmatched junction bases numbered 8, after V lost 0 bases and J lost 4 bases. CDR3 length: 16 amino acids. This CDR3 reads CASSLEGRGGVYGYTF. CDR3 in DNA: TGTGCCAGCAGCTTAGAAGGGAGAGGGGGCGTCTATGGCTACACCTTC.

There are a few counts of this clone. CDR3 amino acids: CASSLRQGYNSPLHF. CDR3 sequence (DNA): TGTGCCAGCAGCTTGCGACAGGGGTATAATTCACCCCTCCACTTT. The chain employs TRBV5-4 and TRBJ1-6; TRBD1 aligns across 8 bases. The V and J ends lost 1 base and 4 bases, in that order; junction bases with no gene match: 1. This CDR3 has 15 amino acids. Germline V gives CDR1 SGHNT, CDR2 YYREEE (reference sequence).

The V and J genes are TRBV28 and TRBJ2-2, with D unresolved. The CDR3 contains 13 residues. Germline-derived CDR1 and CDR2 are MDHEN and SYDVKM. Trimming stripped 5 bases from V and 1 base from J, with 5 bases between. CDR3 sequence: CASSARNTGELFF. In DNA, the CDR3 is TGTGCCAGCAGTGCACGGAACACCGGGGAGCTGTTTTTT.

The V and J genes are TRBV25-1 and TRBJ2-1; TRBD1 matches at 9 bases. This CDR3 contains 17 residues. The ends lost 3 bases at V and 2 bases at J; junction bases unmatched: 8. Germline CDR1 reads MGHDK; CDR2 reads SYGVNS. The CDR3 bases are TGTGCCAGCAGTGAGGGGGGAACAGGGGGCCCCTACAATGAGCAGTTCTTC. It codes for CASSEGGTGGPYNEQFF.

The genes are TRBV7-8 and TRBJ2-7, with 8 bases identical to TRBD2. The germline V gene has CDR1 SGHVS and CDR2 FQNEAQ. The J segment lost 2 bases and the V segment lost 0 bases, leaving 6 bases of the junction unmatched. This CDR3 region has 16 residues. CDR3 bases: TGTGCCAGCAGCTTAGCGGTCGGGAGGGCCACCTACGAGCAGTACTTC. It yields the protein CASSLAVGRATYEQYF.

The chain has TRBV15 and TRBJ2-1; weak D call: TRBD2 (7 bases). The V and J ends lost 5 bases and 6 bases respectively, with 23 bases between them. CDR1 LNHNV and CDR2 YYDKDF come from the germline V gene (reference sequence). CDR3 length equals 17 residues. In DNA, the CDR3 is TGTGCCACCAGCGTTCCCATTAGGGGGGGGGCCGGCAATGAGCAGTTCTTC. It specifies CATSVPIRGGAGNEQFF.

The V and J genes are TRBV5-1 and TRBJ2-1, with TRBD2 as a possible D gene (7 bases). The CDR3 spans 16 residues. V was trimmed by 4 bases and J by 9 bases, leaving 23 bases between them. Germline lookup yields CDR1 SGHRS and CDR2 YFSETQ. The CDR3 DNA follows: TGCGCCAGCAGCCTCAATGTAGGGGGGGGCCGATCTGAGCAGTTCTTC. It translates to CASSLNVGGGRSEQFF.

The sample holds a few counts of this clone. The chain uses TRBV5-1 and TRBJ2-2, with D perhaps TRBD1 (5 bases). The CDR3 has 16 amino acids. Trimming took 0 bases from V and 1 from J, leaving 10 bases between them. Germline-derived CDR1 and CDR2 are SGHRS and YFSETQ. This CDR3 reads CASSLAGQGNTGELFF. The CDR3 DNA follows: TGCGCCAGCAGCTTGGCGGGTCAGGGGAACACCGGGGAGCTGTTTTTT.

The chain combines TRBV28 with TRBJ1-3; D uncertain. The V and J ends lost 5 bases and 0 bases respectively, with 11 bases between them. Germline V lookup: CDR1 MDHEN, CDR2 SYDVKM. The CDR3 runs 15 residues. The CDR3: CASSQGSFSGNTIYF. Here the CDR3 DNA reads TGTGCCAGCAGTCAAGGGTCCTTCTCTGGAAACACCATATATTTT.

Comment on this clone: A junction end diverges from the germline sequence, so it may reflect a read error. In the same sample, other DNA sequences code for this CDR3. The chain joins TRBV15 to TRBJ2-2, with D unresolved. Germline V lookup: CDR1 LNHNV, CDR2 YYDKDF (reference sequence). The CDR3 loop spans 15 amino acids. CDR3: CATSRPKDGPGELFF. In DNA, the CDR3 is TGTGCTACCAGCAGACCAAAGGATGGGCCCGGGGAGCTGTTTTTT.

The chain couples TRBV29-1 to TRBJ1-6; TRBD1 aligns across 7 bases. There are 13 residues in the CDR3. Germline trimming cut 4 bases from V and 4 bases from J; bases unmatched to any gene: 1. Germline-derived CDR1 and CDR2 are SQVTM and ANQGSEA. CDR3 bases: TGCAGCGTTGCAGGGGGATATAATTCACCCCTCCACTTT. This gives the protein CSVAGGYNSPLHF.

The CDR3 DNA is TGTGCCAGCAGCTGGACCGCGATAAGTACAGATACGCAGTATTTT. It specifies CASSWTAISTDTQYF. V usage is TRBV7-3 and J usage is TRBJ2-3; D remains unclear. Germline loops: CDR1 SGHTA, CDR2 FQGTGA. The V and J ends lost 4 bases and 3 bases respectively, with 14 bases between them. The CDR3 loop spans 15 amino acids.

This clone came up a few times. The chain couples TRBV19 to TRBJ1-5; D is ambiguous. CDR3 length: 13 amino acids. Germline V gene sequence: CDR1 LNHDA, CDR2 SQIVND (reference sequence). V shed 3 bases and J shed 3 bases, with 6 bases lying between them. This CDR3 is CASSMGYNQPQHF. In DNA, the CDR3 is TGTGCCAGTAGTATGGGCTACAATCAGCCCCAGCATTTT. Combining the CDR3 with reference TRBV19 and TRBJ1-5 gives the whole variable domain DGGITQSPKYLFRKEGQNVTLSCEQNLNHDAMYWYRQDPGQGLRLIYYSQIVNDFQKGDIAEGYSVSREKKESFPLTVTSAQKNPTAFYLCASSMGYNQPQHFGDGTRLSIL.

This clone was seen a few times. One end of the junction does not line up with germline, which may come from a read error. The CDR3 loop reads CASSFRDRGADF. In DNA, the CDR3 is TGTGCCAGCAGCTTCCGGGACAGGGGGGCGGATTTT. J is TRBJ2-3 and V is TRBV7-2; 11 positions agree with TRBD1. The CDR3 runs to 12 residues. Germline lookup yields CDR1 SGHTA and CDR2 FQGNSA.

This chain connects TRBV30 to TRBJ2-1; 8 nucleotides line up with TRBD2. Trimming removed 0 bases from V and 2 bases from J; junction bases left unmatched: 3. Per germline, CDR1 GTSNPN and CDR2 SVGIG (reference sequence). The CDR3 consists of 15 residues. CDR3 sequence: CAWSVGSGAYNEQFF. CDR3 in DNA: TGTGCCTGGAGTGTGGGTAGCGGGGCCTACAATGAGCAGTTCTTC.

The gene calls are TRBV6-5 and TRBJ1-1; D uncertain. The length of the CDR3 is 13 residues. Per the germline V gene, CDR1 is MNHEY and CDR2 is SVGAGI. V lost 4 bases to trimming and J lost 0 bases, with 6 bases between them. The CDR3 is CASSSRMNTEAFF. CDR3 nucleotide sequence: TGTGCCAGCAGTTCCAGAATGAACACTGAAGCTTTCTTT.

This chain links TRBV27 with TRBJ1-1; D might be TRBD1 (6 bases). The V end lost 6 bases, the J end lost 4 bases, and 24 bases lay between the germline ends. The CDR3 spans 17 residues. Germline V gives CDR1 MNHEY, CDR2 SMNVEV (reference sequence). Written as DNA, the CDR3 is TGTGCCAGCAGACTAATTTCGGACAGTTTGTCGGTCACTGAAGCTTTCTTT. Translated: CASRLISDSLSVTEAFF.